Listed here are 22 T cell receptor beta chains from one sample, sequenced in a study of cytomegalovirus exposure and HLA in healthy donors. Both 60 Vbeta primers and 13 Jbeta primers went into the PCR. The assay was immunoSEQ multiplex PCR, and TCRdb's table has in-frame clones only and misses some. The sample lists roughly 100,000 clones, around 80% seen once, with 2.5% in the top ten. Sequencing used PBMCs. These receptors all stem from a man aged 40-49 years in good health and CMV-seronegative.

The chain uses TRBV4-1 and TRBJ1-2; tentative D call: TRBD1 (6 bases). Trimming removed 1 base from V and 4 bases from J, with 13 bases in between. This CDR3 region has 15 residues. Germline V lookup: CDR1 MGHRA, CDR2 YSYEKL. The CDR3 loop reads CASSQGEGVTYGYTF. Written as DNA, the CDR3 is TGCGCCAGCAGCCAAGGGGAGGGGGTAACCTATGGCTACACCTTC.

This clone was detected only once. CDR3 nucleotides: TGTGCCAGCAGCCCGTGGACAGGGGGCAATCAGCCCCAGCATTTT. Protein: CASSPWTGGNQPQHF. V is TRBV7-8 and J is TRBJ1-5; 9 positions agree with TRBD1. Germline V lookup: CDR1 SGHVS, CDR2 FQNEAQ. This CDR3 comprises 15 residues. With V trimmed by 5 bases and J by 2 bases, 4 bases remained unmatched.

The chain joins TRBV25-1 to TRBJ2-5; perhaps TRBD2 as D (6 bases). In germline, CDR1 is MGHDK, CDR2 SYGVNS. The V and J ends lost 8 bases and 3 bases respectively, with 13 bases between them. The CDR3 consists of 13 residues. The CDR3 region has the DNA TGTGCCAGCTCCCCGGGACTCGAAGAGACCCAGTACTTC. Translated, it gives CASSPGLEETQYF.

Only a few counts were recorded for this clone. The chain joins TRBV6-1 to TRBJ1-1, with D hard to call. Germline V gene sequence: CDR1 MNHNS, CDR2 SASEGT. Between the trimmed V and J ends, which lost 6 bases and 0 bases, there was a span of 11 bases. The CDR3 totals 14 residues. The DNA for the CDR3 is TGTGCCAGCAGATCGATACAGTTGAACACTGAAGCTTTCTTT. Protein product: CASRSIQLNTEAFF.

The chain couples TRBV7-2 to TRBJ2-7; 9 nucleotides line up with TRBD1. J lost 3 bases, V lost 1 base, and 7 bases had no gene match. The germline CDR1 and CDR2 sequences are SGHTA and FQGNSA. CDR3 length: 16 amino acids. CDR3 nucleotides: TGTGCCAGCAGCTTAGAATCGGGGACAGGGAACTACGAGCAGTACTTC. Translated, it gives CASSLESGTGNYEQYF.

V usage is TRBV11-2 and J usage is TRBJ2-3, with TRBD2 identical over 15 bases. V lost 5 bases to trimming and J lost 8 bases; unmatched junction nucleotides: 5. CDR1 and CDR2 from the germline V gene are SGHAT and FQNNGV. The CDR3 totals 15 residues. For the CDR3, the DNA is TGTGCCAGCAGCCGGACTAGCGGGGGGGTCGGTACGCAGTATTTT. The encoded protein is CASSRTSGGVGTQYF.

CDR3 protein: CASSFGRGGNTEAFF. Written as DNA, the CDR3 is TGCGCCAGCAGCTTTGGACGGGGGGGGAACACTGAAGCTTTCTTT. V is TRBV5-1 and J is TRBJ1-1, with D possibly matching TRBD1 (5 bases). V lost 2 bases and J 1 base, leaving 12 bases between the germline ends. This CDR3 spans 15 amino acids. CDR1 is SGHRS and CDR2 is YFSETQ in the germline V gene.

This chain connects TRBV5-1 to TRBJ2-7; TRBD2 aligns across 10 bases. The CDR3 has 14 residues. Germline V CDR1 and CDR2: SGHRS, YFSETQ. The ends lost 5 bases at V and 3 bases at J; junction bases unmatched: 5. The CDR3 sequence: CASRRSGGDYEQYF. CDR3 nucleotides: TGCGCCAGCAGACGAAGCGGGGGGGACTACGAGCAGTACTTC.

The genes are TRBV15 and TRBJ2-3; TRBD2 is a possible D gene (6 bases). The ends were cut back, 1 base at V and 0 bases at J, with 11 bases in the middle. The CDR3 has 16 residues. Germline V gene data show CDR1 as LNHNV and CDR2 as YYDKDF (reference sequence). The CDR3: CATSRVSAGSTDTQYF. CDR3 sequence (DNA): TGTGCCACCAGCAGAGTGAGCGCGGGGAGCACAGATACGCAGTATTTT.

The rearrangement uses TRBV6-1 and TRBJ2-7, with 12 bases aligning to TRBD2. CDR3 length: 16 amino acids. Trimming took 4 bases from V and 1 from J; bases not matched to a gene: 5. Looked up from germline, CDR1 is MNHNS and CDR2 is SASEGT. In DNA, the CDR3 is TGTGCCAGCAGTGGACTAGCGGGGGTTCAATCCTACGAGCAGTACTTC. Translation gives CASSGLAGVQSYEQYF.

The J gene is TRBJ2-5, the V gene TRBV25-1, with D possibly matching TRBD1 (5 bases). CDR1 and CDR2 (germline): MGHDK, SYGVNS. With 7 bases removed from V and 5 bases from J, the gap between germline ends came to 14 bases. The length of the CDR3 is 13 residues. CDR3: CASTPTEAETQYF. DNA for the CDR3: TGTGCCAGCACTCCGACAGAGGCGGAGACCCAGTACTTC.

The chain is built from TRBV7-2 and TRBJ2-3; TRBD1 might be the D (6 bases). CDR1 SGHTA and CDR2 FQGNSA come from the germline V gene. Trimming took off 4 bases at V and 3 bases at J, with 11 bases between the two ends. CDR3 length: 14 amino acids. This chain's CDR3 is CASSSDRFTDTQYF. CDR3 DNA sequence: TGTGCCAGCAGCTCCGACAGGTTTACAGATACGCAGTATTTT.

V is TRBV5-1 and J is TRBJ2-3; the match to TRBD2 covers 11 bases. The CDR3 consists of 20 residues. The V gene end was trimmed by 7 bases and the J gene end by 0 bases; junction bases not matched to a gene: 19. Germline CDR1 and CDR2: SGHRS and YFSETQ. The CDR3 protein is CASPYTAGASGGSSTDTQYF. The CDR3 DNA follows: TGCGCCAGCCCCTATACGGCCGGGGCTAGCGGGGGGAGCAGCACAGATACGCAGTATTTT.

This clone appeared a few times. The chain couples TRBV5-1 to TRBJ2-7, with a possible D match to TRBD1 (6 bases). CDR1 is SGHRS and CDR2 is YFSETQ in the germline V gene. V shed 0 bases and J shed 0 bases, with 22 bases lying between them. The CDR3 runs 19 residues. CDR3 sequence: CASSLGSSWGQGSSYEQYF. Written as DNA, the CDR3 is TGCGCCAGCAGCTTGGGATCTTCGTGGGGGCAGGGGAGCTCCTACGAGCAGTACTTC.

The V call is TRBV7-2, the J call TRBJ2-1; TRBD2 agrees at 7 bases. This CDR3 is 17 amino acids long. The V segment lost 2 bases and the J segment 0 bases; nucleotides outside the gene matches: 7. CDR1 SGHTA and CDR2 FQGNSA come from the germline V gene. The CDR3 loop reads CASSLYWRGSSYNEQFF. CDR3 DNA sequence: TGTGCCAGCAGCTTATATTGGCGGGGGAGCTCCTACAATGAGCAGTTCTTC.

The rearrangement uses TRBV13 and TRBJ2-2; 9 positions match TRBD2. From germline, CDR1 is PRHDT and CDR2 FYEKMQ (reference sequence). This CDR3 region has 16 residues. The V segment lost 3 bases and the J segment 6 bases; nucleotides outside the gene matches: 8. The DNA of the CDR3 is TGTGCCAGCAGCTTGGCTGGGCTAGCGGGGTCCGGGGAGCTGTTTTTT. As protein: CASSLAGLAGSGELFF.

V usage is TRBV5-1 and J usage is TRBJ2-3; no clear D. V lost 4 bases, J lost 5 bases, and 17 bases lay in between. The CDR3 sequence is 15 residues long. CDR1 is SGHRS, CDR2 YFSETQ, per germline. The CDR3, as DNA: TGCGCCAGCAGCCCCTCTGGCGGTTCGGGAGATACGCAGTATTTT. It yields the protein CASSPSGGSGDTQYF.

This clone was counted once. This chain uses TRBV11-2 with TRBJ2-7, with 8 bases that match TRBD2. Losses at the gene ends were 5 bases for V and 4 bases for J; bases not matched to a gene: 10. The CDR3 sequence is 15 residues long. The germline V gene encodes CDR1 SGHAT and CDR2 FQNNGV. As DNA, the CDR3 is TGTGCCAGCAGCGCGCAAAGCGGGGGCCCTTACGAGCAGTACTTC. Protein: CASSAQSGGPYEQYF.

This CDR3 is CASSATGKGEQFF. Written as DNA, the CDR3 is TGTGCCAGCTCAGCGACAGGGAAGGGTGAGCAGTTCTTC. The chain uses TRBV18 and TRBJ2-1; 7 bases map to TRBD1. V trimming: 5 bases; J trimming: 9 bases; junction bases outside the gene matches: 7. CDR1 and CDR2 from the germline V gene are KGHSH and LQKENI. The CDR3 has 13 amino acids.

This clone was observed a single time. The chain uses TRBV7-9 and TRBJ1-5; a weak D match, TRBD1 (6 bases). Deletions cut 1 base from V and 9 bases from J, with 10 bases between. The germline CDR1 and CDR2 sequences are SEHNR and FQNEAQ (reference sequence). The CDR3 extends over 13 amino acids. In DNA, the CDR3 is TGTGCCAGCAGCTTAGGGGGGCAGGGGCCCCAGCATTTT. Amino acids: CASSLGGQGPQHF.

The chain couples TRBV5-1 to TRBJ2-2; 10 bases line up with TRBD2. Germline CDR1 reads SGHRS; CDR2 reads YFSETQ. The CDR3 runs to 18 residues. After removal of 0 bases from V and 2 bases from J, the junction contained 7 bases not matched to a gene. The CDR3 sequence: CASSLAPSGGVNTGELFF. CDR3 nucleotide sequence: TGCGCCAGCAGCTTGGCCCCTAGCGGGGGAGTTAACACCGGGGAGCTGTTTTTT.

CDR3 residues: CASSRDREGGGYTF. CDR3 nucleotides: TGTGCCAGTAGTAGGGACAGGGAAGGGGGCGGCTACACCTTC. This chain links TRBV19 with TRBJ1-2; TRBD1 matches 9 bases. The CDR3 is 14 residues long. The germline V gene has CDR1 LNHDA and CDR2 SQIVND (reference sequence). V dropped 4 bases and J dropped 8; count of bases not matched to a gene: 8.